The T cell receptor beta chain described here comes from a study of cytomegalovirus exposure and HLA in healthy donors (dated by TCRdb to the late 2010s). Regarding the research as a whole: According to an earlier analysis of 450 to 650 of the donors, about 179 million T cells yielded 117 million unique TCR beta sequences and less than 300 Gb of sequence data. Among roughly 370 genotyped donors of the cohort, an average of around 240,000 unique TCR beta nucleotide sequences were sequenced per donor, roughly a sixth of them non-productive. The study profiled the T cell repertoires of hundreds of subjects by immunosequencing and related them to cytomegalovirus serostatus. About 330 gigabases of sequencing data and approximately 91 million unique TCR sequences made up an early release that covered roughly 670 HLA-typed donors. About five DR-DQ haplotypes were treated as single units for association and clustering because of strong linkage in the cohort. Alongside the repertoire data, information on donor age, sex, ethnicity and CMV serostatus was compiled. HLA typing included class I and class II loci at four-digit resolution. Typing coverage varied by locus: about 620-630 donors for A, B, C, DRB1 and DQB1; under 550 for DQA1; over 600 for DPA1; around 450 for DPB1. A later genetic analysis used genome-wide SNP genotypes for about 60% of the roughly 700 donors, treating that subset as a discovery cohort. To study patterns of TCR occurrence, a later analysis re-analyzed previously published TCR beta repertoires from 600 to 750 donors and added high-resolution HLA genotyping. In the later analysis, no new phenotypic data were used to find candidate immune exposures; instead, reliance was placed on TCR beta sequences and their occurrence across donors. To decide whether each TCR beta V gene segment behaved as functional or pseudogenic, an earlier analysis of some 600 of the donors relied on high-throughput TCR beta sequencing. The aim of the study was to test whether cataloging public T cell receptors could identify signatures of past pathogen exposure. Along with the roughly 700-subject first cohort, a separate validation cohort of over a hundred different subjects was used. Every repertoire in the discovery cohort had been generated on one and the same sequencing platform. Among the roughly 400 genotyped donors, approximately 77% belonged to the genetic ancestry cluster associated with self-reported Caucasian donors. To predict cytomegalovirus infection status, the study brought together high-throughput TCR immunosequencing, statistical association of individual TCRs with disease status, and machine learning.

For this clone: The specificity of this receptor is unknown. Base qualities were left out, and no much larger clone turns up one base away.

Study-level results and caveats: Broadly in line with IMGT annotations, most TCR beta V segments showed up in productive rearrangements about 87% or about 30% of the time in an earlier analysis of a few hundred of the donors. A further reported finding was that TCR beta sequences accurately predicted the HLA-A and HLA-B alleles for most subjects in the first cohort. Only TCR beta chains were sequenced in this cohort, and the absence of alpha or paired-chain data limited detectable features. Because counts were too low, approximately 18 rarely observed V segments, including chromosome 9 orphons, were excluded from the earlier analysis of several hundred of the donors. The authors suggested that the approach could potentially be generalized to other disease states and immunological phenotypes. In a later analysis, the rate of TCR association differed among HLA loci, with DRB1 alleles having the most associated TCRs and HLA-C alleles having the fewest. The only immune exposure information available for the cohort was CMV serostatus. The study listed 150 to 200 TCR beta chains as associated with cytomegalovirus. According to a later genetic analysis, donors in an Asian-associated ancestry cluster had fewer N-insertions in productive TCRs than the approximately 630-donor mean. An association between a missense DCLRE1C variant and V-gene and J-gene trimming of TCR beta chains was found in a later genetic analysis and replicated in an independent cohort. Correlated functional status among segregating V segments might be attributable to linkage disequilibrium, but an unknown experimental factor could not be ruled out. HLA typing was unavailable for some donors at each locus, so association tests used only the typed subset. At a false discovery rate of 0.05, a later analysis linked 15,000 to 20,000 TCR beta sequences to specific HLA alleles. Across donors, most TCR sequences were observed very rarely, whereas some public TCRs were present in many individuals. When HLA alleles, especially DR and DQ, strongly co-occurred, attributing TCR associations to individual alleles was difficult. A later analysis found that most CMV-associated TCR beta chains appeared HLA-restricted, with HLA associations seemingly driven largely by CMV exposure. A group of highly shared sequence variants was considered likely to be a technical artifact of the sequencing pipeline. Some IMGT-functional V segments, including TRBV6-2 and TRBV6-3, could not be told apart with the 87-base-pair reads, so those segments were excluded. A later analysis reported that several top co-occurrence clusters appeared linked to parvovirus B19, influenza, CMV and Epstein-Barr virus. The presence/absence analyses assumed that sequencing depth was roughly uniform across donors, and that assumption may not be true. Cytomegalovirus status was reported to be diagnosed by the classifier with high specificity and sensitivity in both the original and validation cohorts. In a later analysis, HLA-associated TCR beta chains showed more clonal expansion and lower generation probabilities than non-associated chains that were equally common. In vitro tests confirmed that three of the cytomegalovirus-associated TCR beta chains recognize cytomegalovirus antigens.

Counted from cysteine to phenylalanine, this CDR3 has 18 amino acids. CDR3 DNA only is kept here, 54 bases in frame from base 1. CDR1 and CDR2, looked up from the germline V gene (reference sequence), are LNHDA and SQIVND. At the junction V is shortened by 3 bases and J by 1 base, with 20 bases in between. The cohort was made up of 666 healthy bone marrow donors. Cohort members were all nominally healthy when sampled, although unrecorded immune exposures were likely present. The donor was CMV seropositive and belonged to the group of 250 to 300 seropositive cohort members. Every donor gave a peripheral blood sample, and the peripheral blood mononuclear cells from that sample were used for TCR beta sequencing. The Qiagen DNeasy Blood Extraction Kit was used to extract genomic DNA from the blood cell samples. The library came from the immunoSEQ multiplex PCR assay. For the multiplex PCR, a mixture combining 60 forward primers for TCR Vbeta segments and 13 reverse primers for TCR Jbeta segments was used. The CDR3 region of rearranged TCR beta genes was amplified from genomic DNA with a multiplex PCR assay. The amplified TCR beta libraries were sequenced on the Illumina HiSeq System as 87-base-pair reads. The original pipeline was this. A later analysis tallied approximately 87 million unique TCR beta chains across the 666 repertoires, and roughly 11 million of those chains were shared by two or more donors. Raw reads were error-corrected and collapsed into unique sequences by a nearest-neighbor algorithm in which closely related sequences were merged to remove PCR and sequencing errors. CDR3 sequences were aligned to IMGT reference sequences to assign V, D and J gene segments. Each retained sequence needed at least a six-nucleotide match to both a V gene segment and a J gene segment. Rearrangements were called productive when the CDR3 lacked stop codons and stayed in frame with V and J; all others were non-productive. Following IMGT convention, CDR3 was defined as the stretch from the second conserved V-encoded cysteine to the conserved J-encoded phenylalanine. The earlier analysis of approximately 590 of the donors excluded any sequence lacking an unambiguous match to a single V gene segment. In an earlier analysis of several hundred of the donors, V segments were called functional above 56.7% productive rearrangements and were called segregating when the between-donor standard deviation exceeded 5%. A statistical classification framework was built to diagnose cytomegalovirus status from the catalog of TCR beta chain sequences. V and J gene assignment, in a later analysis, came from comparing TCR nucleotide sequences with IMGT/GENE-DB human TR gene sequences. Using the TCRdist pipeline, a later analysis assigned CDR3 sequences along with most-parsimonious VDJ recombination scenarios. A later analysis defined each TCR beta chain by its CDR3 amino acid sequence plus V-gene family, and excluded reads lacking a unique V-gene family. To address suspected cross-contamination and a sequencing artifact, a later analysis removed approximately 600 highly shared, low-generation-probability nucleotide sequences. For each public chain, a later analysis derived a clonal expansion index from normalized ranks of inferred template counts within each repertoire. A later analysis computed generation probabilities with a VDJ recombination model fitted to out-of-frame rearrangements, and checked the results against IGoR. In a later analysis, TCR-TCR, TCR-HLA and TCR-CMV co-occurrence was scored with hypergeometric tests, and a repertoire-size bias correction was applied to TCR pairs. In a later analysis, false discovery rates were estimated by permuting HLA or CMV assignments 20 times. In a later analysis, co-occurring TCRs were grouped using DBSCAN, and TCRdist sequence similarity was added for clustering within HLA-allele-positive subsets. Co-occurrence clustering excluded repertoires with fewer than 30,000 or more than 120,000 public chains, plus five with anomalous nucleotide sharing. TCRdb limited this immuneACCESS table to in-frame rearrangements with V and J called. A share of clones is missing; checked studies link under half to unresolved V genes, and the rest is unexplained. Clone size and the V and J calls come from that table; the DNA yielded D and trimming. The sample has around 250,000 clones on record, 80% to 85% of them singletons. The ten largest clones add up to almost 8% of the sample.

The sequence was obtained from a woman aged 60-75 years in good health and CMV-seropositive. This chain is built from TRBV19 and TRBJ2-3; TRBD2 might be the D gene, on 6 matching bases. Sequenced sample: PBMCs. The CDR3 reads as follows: CASSIRVVWGEGTDTQYF. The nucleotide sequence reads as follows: TGTGCCAGTAGTATTCGAGTAGTTTGGGGGGAAGGCACAGATACGCAGTATTTT.